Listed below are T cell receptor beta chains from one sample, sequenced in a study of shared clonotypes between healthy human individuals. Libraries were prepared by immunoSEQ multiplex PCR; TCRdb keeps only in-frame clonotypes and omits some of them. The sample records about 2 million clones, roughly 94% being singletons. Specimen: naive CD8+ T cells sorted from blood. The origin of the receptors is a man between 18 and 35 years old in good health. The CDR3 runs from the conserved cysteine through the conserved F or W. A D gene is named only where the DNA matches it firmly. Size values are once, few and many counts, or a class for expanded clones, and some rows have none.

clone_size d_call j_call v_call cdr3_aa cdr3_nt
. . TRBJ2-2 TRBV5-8 CASSPALLYRELFF TGTGCCAGCAGCCCGGCCCTTTTGTACAGGGAGCTGTTTTTT
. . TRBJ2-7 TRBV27 CASSLSIDVTYEQYF TGTGCCAGCAGTTTATCGATCGATGTTACCTACGAGCAGTACTTC
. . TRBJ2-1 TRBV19 CASSIVPTGYNEQFF TGTGCCAGTAGTATAGTTCCGACAGGCTACAATGAGCAGTTCTTC
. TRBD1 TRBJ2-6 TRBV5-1 CASSADRDSGANVLTF TGCGCCAGCAGCGCGGACAGGGACTCTGGGGCCAACGTCCTGACTTTC
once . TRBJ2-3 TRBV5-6 CASSAIAESTDTQYF TGTGCCAGCAGCGCTATAGCGGAAAGCACAGATACGCAGTATTTT
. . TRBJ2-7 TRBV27 CASSGDLSYEQYF TGTGCCAGCAGCGGGGATCTTTCCTACGAGCAGTACTTC
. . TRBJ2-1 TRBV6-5 CASSYGAEDNEQFF TGTGCCAGCAGTTACGGAGCGGAGGACAATGAGCAGTTCTTC
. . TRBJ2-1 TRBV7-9 CASSLVGSNYNEQFF TGTGCCAGCAGCTTAGTCGGGAGTAACTACAATGAGCAGTTCTTC
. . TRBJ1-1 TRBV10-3 CAISPGTMTGGTEAFF TGTGCCATCAGCCCCGGGACAATGACTGGAGGCACTGAAGCTTTCTTT
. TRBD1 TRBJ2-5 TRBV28 CASSPPGQGPLETQYF TGTGCCAGCAGTCCCCCGGGACAGGGCCCCCTAGAGACCCAGTACTTC
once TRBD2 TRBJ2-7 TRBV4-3 CASSDTSGSFYEQYF TGCGCCAGCAGCGACACTAGCGGGAGTTTCTACGAGCAGTACTTC
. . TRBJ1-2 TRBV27 CASSLAALTLLTF TGTGCCAGCAGTTTGGCCGCCCTGACCCTTTTAACCTTC
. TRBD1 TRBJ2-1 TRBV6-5 CASSYTTGDNEQFF TGTGCCAGCAGTTACACAACAGGGGACAATGAGCAGTTCTTC
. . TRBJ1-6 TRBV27 CASSWGGDPNSPLHF TGTGCCAGCAGTTGGGGAGGCGACCCGAATTCACCCCTCCACTTT
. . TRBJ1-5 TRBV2 CASSDWGDISNQPQHF TGTGCCAGCAGTGACTGGGGGGATATTAGCAATCAGCCCCAGCATTTT